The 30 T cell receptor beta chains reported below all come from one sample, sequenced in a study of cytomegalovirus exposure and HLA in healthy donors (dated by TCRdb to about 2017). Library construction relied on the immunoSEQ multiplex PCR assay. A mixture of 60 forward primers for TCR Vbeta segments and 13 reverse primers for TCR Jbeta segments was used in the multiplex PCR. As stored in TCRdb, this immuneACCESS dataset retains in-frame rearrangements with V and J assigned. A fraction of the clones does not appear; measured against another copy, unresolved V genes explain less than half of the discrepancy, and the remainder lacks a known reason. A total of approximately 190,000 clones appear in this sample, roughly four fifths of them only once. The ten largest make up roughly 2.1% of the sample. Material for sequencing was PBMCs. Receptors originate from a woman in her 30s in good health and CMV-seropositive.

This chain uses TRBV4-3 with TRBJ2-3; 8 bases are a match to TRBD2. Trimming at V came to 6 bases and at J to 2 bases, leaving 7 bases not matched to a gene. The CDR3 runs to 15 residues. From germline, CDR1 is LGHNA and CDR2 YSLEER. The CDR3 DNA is TGCGCCAGCAGTCGGACTAGCTCCGTCACAGATACGCAGTATTTT. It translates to CASSRTSSVTDTQYF.

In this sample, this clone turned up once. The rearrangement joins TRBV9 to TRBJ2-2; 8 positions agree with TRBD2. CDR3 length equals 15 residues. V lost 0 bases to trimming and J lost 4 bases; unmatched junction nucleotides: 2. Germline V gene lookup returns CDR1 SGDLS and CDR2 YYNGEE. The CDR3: CASSVEREGTGELFF. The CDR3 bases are TGTGCCAGCAGCGTAGAACGGGAGGGCACCGGGGAGCTGTTTTTT. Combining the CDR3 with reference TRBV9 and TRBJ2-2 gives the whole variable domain DSGVTQTPKHLITATGQRVTLRCSPRSGDLSVYWYQQSLDQGLQFLIQYYNGEERAKGNILERFSAQQFPDLHSELNLSSLELGDSALYFCASSVEREGTGELFFGEGSRLTVL.

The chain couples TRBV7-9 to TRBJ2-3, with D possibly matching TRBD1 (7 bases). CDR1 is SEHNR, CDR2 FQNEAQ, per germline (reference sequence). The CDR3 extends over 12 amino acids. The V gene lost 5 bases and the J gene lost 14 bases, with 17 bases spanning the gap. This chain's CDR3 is CASSDRVGTGYF. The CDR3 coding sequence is TGTGCCAGCAGCGACAGGGTAGGGACTGGGTATTTT.

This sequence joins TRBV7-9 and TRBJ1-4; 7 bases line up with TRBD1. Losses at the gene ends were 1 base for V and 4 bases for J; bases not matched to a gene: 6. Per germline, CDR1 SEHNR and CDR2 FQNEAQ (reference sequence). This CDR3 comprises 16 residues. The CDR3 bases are TGTGCCAGCAGCTTAGAAGGGGGCAAGAGTAATGAAAAACTGTTTTTT. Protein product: CASSLEGGKSNEKLFF.

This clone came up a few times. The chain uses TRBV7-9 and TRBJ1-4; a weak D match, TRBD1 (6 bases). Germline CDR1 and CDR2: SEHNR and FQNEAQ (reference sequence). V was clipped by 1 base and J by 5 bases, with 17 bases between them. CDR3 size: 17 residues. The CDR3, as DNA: TGTGCCAGCAGCTTAGGGGGTTCCGGACAGCTAAATGAAAAACTGTTTTTT. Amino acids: CASSLGGSGQLNEKLFF.

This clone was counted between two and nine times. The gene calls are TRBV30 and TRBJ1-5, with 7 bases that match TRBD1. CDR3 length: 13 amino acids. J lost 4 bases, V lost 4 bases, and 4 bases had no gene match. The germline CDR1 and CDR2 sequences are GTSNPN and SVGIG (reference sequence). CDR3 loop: CAWNRGQNQPQHF. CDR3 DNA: TGTGCCTGGAACAGGGGTCAAAATCAGCCCCAGCATTTT. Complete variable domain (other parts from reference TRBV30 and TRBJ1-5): SQTIHQWPATLVQPVGSPLSLECTVEGTSNPNLYWYRQAAGRGLQLLFYSVGIGQISSEVPQNLSASRPQDRQFILSSKKLLLSDSGFYLCAWNRGQNQPQHFGDGTRLSIL.

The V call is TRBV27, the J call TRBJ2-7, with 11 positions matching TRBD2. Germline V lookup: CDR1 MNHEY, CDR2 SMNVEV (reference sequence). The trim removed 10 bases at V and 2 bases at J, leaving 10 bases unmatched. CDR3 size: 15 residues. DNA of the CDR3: TGTGCCACGGGACTAGCGGCTATAGGGACCTACGAGCAGTACTTC. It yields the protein CATGLAAIGTYEQYF.

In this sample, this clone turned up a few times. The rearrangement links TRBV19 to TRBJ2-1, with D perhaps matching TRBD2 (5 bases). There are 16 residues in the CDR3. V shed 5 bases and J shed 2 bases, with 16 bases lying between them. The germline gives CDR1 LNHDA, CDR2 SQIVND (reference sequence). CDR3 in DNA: TGTGCCAGTAGTCCCCACGTCGGAGGTACCTACAATGAGCAGTTCTTC. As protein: CASSPHVGGTYNEQFF. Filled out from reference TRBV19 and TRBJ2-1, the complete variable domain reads DGGITQSPKYLFRKEGQNVTLSCEQNLNHDAMYWYRQDPGQGLRLIYYSQIVNDFQKGDIAEGYSVSREKKESFPLTVTSAQKNPTAFYLCASSPHVGGTYNEQFFGPGTRLTVL.

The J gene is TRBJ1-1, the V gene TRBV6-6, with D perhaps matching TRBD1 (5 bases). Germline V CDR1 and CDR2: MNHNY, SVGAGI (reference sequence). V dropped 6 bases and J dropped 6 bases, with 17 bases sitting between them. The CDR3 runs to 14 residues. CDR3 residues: CASSPSVGGAEAFF. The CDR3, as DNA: TGTGCCAGCAGCCCCTCGGTGGGGGGTGCTGAAGCTTTCTTT.

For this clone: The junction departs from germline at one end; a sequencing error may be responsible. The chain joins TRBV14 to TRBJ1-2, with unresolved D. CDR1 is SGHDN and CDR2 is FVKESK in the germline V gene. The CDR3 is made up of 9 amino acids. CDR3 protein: CASSQPTFF. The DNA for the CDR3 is TGTGCCAGCAGCCAACCGACATTTTTC.

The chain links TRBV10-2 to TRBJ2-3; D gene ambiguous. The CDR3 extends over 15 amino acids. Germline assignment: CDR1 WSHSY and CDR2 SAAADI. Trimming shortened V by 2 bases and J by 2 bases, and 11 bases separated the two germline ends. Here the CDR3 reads CASSEDKKLTDTQYF. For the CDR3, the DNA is TGCGCCAGCAGTGAGGACAAAAAACTCACAGATACGCAGTATTTT.

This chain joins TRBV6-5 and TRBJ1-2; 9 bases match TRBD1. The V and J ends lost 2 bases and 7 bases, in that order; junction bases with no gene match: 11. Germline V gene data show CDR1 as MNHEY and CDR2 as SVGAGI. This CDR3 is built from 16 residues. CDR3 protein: CASSYRKSDRGGGYTF. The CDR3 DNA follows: TGTGCCAGCAGTTACCGGAAATCGGACAGGGGAGGTGGCTACACCTTC.

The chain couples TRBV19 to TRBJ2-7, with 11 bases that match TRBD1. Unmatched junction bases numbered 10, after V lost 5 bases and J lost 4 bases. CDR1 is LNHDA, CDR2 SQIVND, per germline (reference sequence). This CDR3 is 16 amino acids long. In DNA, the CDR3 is TGTGCCAGTAGTGGGACCGGACAGGGGGCCCGTTACGAGCAGTACTTC. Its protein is CASSGTGQGARYEQYF.

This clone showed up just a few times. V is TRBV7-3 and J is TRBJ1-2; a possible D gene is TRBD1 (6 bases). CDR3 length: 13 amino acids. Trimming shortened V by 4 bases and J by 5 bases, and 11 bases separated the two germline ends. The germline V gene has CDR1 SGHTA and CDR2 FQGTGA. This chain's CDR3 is CASSSTGHYGYTF. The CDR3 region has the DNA TGTGCCAGCAGCTCGACGGGACATTATGGCTACACCTTC.

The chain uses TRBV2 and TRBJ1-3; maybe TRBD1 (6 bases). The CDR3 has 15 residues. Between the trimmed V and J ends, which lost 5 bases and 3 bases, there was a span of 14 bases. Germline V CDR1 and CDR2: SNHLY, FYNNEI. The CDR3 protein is CASSRDTADGNTIYF. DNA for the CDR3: TGTGCCAGCAGTCGGGACACCGCGGATGGAAACACCATATATTTT.

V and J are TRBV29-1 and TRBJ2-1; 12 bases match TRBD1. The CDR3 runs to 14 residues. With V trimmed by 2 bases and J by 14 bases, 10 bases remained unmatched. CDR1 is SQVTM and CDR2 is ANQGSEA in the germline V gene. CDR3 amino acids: CSVEPLGQGADKFF. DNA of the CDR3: TGCAGCGTTGAACCGTTGGGACAGGGGGCTGATAAGTTCTTC.

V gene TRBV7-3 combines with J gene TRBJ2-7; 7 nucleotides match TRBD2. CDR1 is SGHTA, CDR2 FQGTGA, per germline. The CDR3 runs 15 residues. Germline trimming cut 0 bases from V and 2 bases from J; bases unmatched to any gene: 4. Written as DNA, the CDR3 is TGTGCCAGCAGCTTAACGGGGGGGAAAACCTACGAGCAGTACTTC. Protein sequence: CASSLTGGKTYEQYF.

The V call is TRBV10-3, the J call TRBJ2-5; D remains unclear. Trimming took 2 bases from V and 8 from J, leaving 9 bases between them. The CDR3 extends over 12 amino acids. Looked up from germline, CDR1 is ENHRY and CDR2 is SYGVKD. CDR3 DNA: TGTGCCATCAGTGAGGAGGCCTTAACCCAGTACTTC. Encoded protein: CAISEEALTQYF.

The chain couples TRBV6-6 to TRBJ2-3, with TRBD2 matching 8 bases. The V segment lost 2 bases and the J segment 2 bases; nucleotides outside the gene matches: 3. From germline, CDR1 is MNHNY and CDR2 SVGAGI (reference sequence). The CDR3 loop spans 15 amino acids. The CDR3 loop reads CASSYLSGITDTQYF. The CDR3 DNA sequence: TGTGCCAGCAGTTACCTTAGCGGGATCACAGATACGCAGTATTTT.

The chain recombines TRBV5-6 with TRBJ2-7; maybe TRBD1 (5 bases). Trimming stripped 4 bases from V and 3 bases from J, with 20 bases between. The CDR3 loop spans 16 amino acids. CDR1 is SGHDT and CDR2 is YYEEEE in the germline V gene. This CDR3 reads CASSAITGPLGYEQYF. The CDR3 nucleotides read TGTGCCAGCAGCGCGATTACAGGTCCGCTTGGCTACGAGCAGTACTTC.

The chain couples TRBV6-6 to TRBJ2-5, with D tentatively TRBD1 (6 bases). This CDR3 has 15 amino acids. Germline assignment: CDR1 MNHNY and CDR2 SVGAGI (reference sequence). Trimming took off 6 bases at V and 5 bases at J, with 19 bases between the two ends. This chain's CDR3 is CASSTPTGRWETQYF. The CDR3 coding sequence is TGTGCCAGCAGCACCCCTACAGGGCGGTGGGAGACCCAGTACTTC.

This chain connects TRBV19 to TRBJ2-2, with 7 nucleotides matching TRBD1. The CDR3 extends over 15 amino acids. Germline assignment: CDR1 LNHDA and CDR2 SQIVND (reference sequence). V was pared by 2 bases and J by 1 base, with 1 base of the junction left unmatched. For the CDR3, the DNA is TGTGCCAGTAGTATAAGACAGGGGAACACCGGGGAGCTGTTTTTT. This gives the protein CASSIRQGNTGELFF.

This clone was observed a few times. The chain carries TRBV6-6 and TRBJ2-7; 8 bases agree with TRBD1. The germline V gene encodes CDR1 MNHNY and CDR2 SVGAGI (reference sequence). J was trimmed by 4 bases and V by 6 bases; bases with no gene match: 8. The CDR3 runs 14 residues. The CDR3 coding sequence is TGTGCCAGCAGACCCGGACAGGGTGGGTACGAGCAGTACTTC. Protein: CASRPGQGGYEQYF.

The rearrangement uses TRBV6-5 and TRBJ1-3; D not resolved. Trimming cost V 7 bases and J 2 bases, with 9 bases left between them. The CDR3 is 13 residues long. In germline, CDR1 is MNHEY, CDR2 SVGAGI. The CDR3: CASISRPGNTIYF. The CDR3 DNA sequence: TGTGCCAGCATATCGCGCCCTGGAAACACCATATATTTT.

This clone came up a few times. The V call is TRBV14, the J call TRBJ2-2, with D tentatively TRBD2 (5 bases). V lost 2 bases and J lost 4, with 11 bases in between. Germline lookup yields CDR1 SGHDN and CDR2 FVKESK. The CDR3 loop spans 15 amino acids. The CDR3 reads CASSQRGKGTGELFF. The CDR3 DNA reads TGTGCCAGCAGCCAACGAGGGAAGGGCACCGGGGAGCTGTTTTTT.

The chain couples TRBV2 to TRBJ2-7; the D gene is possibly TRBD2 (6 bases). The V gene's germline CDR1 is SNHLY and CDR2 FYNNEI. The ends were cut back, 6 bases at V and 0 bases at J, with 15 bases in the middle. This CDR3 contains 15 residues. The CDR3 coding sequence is TGTGCCAGCAGGGCAAAGGCGGGGTACTCCTACGAGCAGTACTTC. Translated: CASRAKAGYSYEQYF.

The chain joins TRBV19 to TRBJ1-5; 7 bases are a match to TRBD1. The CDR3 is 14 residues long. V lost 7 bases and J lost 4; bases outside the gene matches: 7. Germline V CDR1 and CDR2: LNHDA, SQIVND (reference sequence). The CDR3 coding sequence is TGTGCCAGTATGGTTCGGGACAGAAATCAGCCCCAGCATTTT. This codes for CASMVRDRNQPQHF.

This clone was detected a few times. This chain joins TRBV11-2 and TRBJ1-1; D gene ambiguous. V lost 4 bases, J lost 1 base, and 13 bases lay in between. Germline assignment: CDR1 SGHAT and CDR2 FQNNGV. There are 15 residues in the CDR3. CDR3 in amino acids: CASSSSGHRNTEAFF. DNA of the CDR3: TGTGCCAGCAGCTCGTCTGGCCACCGGAACACTGAAGCTTTCTTT.

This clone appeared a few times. The CDR3 DNA reads TGTGCCAGCAGCCAAGGGTCATTAGCGGGAGAACGGCAGTTCTTC. It is translated as CASSQGSLAGERQFF. The chain is built from TRBV4-2 and TRBJ2-1; TRBD2 aligns across 9 bases. Germline lookup yields CDR1 LGHNA and CDR2 YNFKEQ. The CDR3 has 15 residues. The ends lost 1 base at V and 12 bases at J; junction bases unmatched: 10.

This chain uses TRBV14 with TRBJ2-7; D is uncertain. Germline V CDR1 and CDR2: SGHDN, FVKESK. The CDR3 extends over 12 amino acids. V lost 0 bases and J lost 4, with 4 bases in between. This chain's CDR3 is CASSQDGYEQYF. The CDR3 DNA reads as TGTGCCAGCAGCCAAGACGGGTACGAGCAGTACTTC.